This T cell receptor (beta chain) was identified in a study of neoadjuvant nivolumab and ipilimumab in lung cancer. Study-level background: Patients got nivolumab 3 mg/kg on days 1, 15 and 29; combination added ipilimumab 1 mg/kg day 1. General study points: Blood richness before therapy tracked richness in tumors resected after neoadjuvant therapy. TCR richness and clonality were higher in tumors than adjacent uninvolved lung. Pathologic regression was not significantly tied to TCR clonality.

The CDR3 totals 14 residues. Germline loops: CDR1 MNHNS, CDR2 SASEGT. V was trimmed by 1 base and J by 2 bases, leaving 8 bases between them. Assay used: immunoSEQ multiplex PCR; TCRdb lists only in-frame clones, some missing. Among 15,000 to 20,000 clones listed, more than 65% were seen once. Points on this clone: Its antigen is currently unknown.

This specimen was tumor tissue, taken after neoadjuvant nivolumab, alone or with ipilimumab, at or shortly before surgery. The clonotype comes from an adult with non-small cell lung cancer. The chain is built from TRBV6-1 and TRBJ1-1; D remains unclear. In DNA, the CDR3 is TGTGCCAGCAGTGAAGTACAGACAAACACTGAAGCTTTCTTT. Amino acid sequence: CASSEVQTNTEAFF.